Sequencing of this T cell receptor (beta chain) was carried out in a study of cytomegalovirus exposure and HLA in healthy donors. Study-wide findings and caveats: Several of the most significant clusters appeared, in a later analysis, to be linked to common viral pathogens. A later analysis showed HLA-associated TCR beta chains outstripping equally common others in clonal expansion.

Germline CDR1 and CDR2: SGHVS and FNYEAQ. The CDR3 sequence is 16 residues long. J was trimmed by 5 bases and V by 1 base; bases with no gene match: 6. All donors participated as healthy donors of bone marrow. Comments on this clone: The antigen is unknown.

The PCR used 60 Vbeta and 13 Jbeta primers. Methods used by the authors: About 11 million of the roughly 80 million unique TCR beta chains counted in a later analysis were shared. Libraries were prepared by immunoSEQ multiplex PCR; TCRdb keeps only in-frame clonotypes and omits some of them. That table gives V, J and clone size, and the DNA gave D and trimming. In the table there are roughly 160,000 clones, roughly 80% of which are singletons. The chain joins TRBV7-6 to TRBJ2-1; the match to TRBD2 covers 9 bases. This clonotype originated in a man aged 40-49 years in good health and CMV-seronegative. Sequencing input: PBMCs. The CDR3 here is CASSLGGLAGHNEQFF. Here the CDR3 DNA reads TGTGCCAGCAGCTTAGGGGGGCTAGCGGGGCACAATGAGCAGTTCTTC.